Listed below are T cell receptor beta chains from one sample, sequenced in a study of blood T cell repertoires in COVID-19. Sequencing was performed with immunoSEQ multiplex PCR; in TCRdb, only in-frame clones are kept and a portion is missing. The data contain around 300,000 clones, just over 85% of them singletons. Sequenced material: peripheral blood. These receptors all stem from a woman in her thirties with active or convalescent COVID-19. Each CDR3 is given with its conserved first and last residue. D genes are given only for firm matches. Rows give clone size only sometimes, using once, few, many, or a class for an expanded clone.

j_gene,d_gene,v_gene,abundance,CDR3nt,CDR3aa
TRBJ2-3,-,TRBV10-3,-,TGTGCCACCTGGGGGGATAGCACAGATACGCAGTATTTT,CATWGDSTDTQYF
TRBJ1-6,-,TRBV19,-,TGTGCCAGTAGTATCTCGGGGGGGCCCCTCCACTTT,CASSISGGPLHF
TRBJ2-1,TRBD1,TRBV27,-,TGTGCCAGCAGACCCAGGGACAGGTTCGACAATGATGAGCAGTTCTTC,CASRPRDRFDNDEQFF
TRBJ1-4,-,TRBV7-2,-,TGTGCCAGCAGCCGGTATCCAACTAATGAAAAACTGTTTTTT,CASSRYPTNEKLFF
TRBJ1-1,TRBD1,TRBV19,once,TGTGCCAGTAGTCTCCGCGGACAGGGTAGCGCTGAAGCTTTCTTT,CASSLRGQGSAEAFF
TRBJ1-1,-,TRBV4-3,-,TGCGCCAGCAGCCCTCCGGGCCGAGGGACTGAAGCTTTCTTT,CASSPPGRGTEAFF
TRBJ2-7,-,TRBV5-4,-,TGTGCCAGCAGCCCACGCGGGGGCGGCTACGAGCAGTACTTC,CASSPRGGGYEQYF
TRBJ2-5,TRBD2,TRBV24-1,-,TGTGCCACCAGTGCCCTAGGGCTAGCGGAAGAGACCCAGTACTTC,CATSALGLAEETQYF
TRBJ1-2,-,TRBV5-4,-,TGTGCCAGCAGCTTAAGTGGGGGGGATCGAGGTGGCTACACCTTC,CASSLSGGDRGGYTF
TRBJ1-2,-,TRBV19,-,TGTGCCAGTAGTATAGGATCAGGGGTTGGCTACACCTTC,CASSIGSGVGYTF
TRBJ1-3,-,TRBV24-1,few,TGTGCCACCAGTGATAATACCCGGGCCATATATTTT,CATSDNTRAIYF
TRBJ1-2,TRBD1,TRBV23-1,few,TGCGCCAGCAGTCAGCTACAGGGGTTTAAGAACTATGGCTACACCTTC,CASSQLQGFKNYGYTF
TRBJ1-1,-,TRBV5-4,-,TGTGCCAGCAGCTCGAAACAGGGGAACACTGAAGCTTTCTTT,CASSSKQGNTEAFF
TRBJ1-5,TRBD1,TRBV28,-,TGTGCCAGCAGTTCCCTAGGGACAGGGAGGAATCAGCCCCAGCATTTT,CASSSLGTGRNQPQHF
TRBJ1-2,-,TRBV6-2/TRBV6-3,-,TGTGCCAGCAGTTCACACCAGGGAGGGAAAGGCTACACCTTC,CASSSHQGGKGYTF
TRBJ1-3,-,TRBV7-8,few,TGTGCCAGCAGCCCGAGAGAGAGGGAGGGAGGACACACCATATATTTT,CASSPREREGGHTIYF